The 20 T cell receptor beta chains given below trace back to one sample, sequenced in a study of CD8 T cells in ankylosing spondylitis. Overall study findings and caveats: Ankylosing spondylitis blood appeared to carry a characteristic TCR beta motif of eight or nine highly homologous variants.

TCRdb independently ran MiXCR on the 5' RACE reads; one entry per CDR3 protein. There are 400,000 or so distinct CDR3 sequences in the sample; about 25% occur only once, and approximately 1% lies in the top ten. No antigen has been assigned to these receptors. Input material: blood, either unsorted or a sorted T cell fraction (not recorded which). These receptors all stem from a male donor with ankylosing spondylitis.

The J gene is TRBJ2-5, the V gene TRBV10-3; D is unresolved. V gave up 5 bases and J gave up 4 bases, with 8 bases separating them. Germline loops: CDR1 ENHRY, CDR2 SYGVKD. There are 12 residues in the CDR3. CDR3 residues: CAISMLGETQYF. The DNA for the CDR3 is TGTGCCATCAGTATGTTGGGAGAGACCCAGTACTTC.

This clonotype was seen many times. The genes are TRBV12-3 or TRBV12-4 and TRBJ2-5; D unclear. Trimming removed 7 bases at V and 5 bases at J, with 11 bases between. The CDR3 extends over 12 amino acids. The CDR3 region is CASTKGLETQYF. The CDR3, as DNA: TGTGCCAGCACCAAGGGCCTGGAGACCCAGTACTTC.

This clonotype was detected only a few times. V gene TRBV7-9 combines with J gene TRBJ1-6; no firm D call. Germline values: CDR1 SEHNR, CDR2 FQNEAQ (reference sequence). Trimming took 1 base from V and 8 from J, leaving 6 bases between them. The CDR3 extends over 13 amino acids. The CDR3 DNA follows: TGTGCCAGCAGCTTAGAGAGGGATTCACCCCTCCACTTT. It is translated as CASSLERDSPLHF.

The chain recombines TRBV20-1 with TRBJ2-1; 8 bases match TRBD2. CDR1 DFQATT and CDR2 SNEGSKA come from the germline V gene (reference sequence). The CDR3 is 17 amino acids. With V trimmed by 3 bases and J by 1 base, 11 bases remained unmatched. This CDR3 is CSARSRSGRTSYNEQFF. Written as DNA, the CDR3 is TGCAGTGCTAGGAGTAGAAGCGGGAGAACATCCTACAATGAGCAGTTCTTC.

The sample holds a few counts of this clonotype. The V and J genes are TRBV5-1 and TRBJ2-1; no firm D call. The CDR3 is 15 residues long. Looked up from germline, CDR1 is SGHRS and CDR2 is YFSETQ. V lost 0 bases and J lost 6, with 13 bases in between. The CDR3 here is CASSLETLPTNEQFF. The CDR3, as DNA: TGCGCCAGCAGCTTGGAGACCCTACCCACCAATGAGCAGTTCTTC.

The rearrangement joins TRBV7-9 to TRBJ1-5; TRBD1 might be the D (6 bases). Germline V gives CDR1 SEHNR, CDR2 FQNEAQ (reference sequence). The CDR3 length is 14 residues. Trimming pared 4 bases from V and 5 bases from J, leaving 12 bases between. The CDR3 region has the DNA TGTGCCAGCAGCTCACAGGGCATGTATCAGCCCCAGCATTTT. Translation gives CASSSQGMYQPQHF. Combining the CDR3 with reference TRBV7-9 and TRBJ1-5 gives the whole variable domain DTGVSQNPRHKITKRGQNVTFRCDPISEHNRLYWYRQTLGQGPEFLTYFQNEAQLEKSRLLSDRFSAERPKGSFSTLEIQRTEQGDSAMYLCASSSQGMYQPQHFGDGTRLSIL.

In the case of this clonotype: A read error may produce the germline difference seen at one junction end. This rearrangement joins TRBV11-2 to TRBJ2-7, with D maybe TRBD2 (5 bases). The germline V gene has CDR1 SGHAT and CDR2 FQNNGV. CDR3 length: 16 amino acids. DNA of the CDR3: TGTGCCAGCAGCTCCCCGAGGGCAGAAACCCGGCGAGCATATCACTTC. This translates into CASSSPRAETRRAYHF.

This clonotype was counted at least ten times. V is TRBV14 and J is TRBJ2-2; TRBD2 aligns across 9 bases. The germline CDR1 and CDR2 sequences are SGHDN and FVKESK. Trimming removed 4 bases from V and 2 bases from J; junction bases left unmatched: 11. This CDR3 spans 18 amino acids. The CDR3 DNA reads TGTGCCAGCAGCCGGTACACTAGCGGGTACCAAAACACCGGGGAGCTGTTTTTT. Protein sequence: CASSRYTSGYQNTGELFF.

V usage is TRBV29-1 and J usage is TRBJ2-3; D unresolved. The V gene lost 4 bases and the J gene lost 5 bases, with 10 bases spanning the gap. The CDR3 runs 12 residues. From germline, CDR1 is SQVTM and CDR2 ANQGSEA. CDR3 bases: TGCAGCGTTGCTTCAGATAAAGATACGCAGTATTTT. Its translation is CSVASDKDTQYF.

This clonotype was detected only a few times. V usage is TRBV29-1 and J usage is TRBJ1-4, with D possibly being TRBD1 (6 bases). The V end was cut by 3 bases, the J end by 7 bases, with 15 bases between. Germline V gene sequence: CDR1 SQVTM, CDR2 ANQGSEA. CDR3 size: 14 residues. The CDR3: CSVDDPEGGEKLFF. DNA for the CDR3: TGCAGCGTTGATGATCCAGAAGGGGGTGAAAAACTGTTTTTT.

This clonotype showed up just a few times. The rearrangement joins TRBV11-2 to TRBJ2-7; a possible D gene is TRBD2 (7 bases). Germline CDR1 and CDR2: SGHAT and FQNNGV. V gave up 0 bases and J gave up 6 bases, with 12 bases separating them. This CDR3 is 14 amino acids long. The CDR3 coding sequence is TGTGCCAGCAGCTTAGAGAGGGGGGGAGGCGAGCAGTACTTC. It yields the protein CASSLERGGGEQYF.

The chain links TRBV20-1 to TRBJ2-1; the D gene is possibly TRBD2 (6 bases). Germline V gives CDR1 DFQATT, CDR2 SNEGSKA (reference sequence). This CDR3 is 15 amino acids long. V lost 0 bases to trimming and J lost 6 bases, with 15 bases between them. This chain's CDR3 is CSARDSSLGGNEQFF. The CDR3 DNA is TGCAGTGCTAGAGATTCTAGTCTCGGGGGCAATGAGCAGTTCTTC.

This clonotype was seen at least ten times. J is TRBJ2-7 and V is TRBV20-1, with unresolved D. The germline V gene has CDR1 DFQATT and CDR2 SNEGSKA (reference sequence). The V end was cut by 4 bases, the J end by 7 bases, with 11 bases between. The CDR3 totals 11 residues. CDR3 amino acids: CSATLGGEQYF. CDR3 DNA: TGCAGTGCTACTCTCGGTGGGGAGCAGTACTTC.

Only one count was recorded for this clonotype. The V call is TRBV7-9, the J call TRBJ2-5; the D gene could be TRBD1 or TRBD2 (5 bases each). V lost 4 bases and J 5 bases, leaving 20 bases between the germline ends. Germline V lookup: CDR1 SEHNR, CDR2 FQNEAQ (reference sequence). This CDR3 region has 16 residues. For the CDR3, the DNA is TGTGCCAGCAGCTCCCCCGGGAAAACCGGGGCGGAGACCCAGTACTTC. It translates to CASSSPGKTGAETQYF.

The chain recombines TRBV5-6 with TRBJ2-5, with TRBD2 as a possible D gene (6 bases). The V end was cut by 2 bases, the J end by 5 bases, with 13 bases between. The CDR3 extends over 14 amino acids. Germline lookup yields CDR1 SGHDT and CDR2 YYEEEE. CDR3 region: CASSFFAEGETQYF. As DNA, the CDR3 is TGTGCCAGCAGCTTCTTTGCGGAGGGGGAGACCCAGTACTTC.

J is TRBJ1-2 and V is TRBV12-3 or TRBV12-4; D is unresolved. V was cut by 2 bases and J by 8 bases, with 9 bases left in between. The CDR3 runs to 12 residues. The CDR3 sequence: CASSLNGLGYTF. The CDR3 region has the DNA TGTGCCAGCAGTTTAAATGGGTTGGGCTACACCTTC.

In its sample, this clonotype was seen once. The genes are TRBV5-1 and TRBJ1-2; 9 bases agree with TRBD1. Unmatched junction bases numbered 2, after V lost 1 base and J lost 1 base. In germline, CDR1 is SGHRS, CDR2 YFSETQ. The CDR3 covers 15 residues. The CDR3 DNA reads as TGCGCCAGCAGCTTGAGGGACAGGGATAACTATGGCTACACCTTC. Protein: CASSLRDRDNYGYTF.

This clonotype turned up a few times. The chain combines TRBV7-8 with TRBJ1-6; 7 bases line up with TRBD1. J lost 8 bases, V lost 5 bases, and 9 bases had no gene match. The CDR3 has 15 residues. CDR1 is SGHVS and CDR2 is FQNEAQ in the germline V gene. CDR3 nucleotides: TGTGCCAGCAGCCTCTTTACAGGGGAGTATTCACCCCTCCACTTT. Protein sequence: CASSLFTGEYSPLHF.

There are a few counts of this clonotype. This CDR3 reads CASSWTTGDEQFF. In nucleotides, the CDR3 is TGCGCCAGCAGCTGGACCACCGGAGATGAGCAGTTCTTC. The V gene is TRBV5-1, the J gene TRBJ2-1; D is undetermined. CDR3 size: 13 residues. Germline V CDR1 and CDR2: SGHRS, YFSETQ. V was trimmed by 3 bases and J by 8 bases, leaving 12 bases between them.

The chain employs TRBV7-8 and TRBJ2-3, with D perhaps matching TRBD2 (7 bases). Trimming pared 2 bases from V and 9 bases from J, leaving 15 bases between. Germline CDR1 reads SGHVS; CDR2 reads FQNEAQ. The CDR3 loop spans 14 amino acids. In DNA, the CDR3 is TGTGCCAGCAGCTTAACCCCCGAGGGGGGGACGCAGTATTTT. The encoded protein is CASSLTPEGGTQYF.